This TCR beta chain originates from a study of shared clonotypes between healthy human individuals. Study as a whole: Researchers drew samples from two women and a few men aged 18 to 49.

As concerns this clone: Its antigen is currently unknown.

The V and J ends lost 1 base and 7 bases respectively, with 18 bases between them. Per germline, CDR1 SGHDT and CDR2 YYEEEE. The CDR3 consists of 17 residues. Study observations and caveats: When naive CD4 clonotypes were compared across a handful of donors, around 4.6% were shared.

Using immunoSEQ multiplex PCR, the repertoire was profiled, and TCRdb retains in-frame clones only, with some absent. The sample lists 2 million to 2.5 million clones; over 85% were seen once. The chain has TRBV5-6 and TRBJ2-6; D unresolved. The sequenced sample was naive CD4+ T cells from PBMCs. The subset here: CD45RA+ positively selected. The TCR originated in a man between 18 and 29 years old in good health. Some clones in this sample may be carry-over from other donors' samples. The CDR3 loop is CASSLLHPPNLANVLTF. The CDR3 bases are TGTGCCAGCAGCTTGCTCCATCCGCCGAATTTAGCCAACGTCCTGACTTTC.